Shown below are 30 T cell receptor beta chains from a single sample sequenced in a study of early T cells in non-severe SARS-CoV-2 infection. One entry per CDR3 protein results from TCRdb running MiXCR on the 5' RACE reads. Here the sample spans tens of thousands of distinct CDR3 sequences, around 9% being singletons. Material: whole blood. These receptors all come from an adult who was a healthcare worker with PCR-confirmed SARS-CoV-2 infection or an uninfected control (not recorded which).

The chain carries TRBV5-1 and TRBJ2-2; tentatively, D is TRBD2 (6 bases). This CDR3 spans 16 amino acids. The V gene lost 2 bases and the J gene lost 5 bases, with 16 bases spanning the gap. Per germline, CDR1 SGHRS and CDR2 YFSETQ. The CDR3 sequence is CASSLSSDTGTGELFF. CDR3 sequence (DNA): TGCGCCAGCAGCTTATCTAGCGACACTGGTACCGGGGAGCTGTTTTTT.

DNA for the CDR3: TGTGCCACCAGTGATTTTGGGGGGAGCGGCTACACCTTC. Translated: CATSDFGGSGYTF. This chain joins TRBV24-1 and TRBJ1-2; TRBD1 might be the D (5 bases). The CDR3 totals 13 residues. From germline, CDR1 is KGHDR and CDR2 SFDVKD. V was shortened by 1 base and J by 8 bases, with 10 bases between the two germline ends.

This clonotype was counted a single time. The chain combines TRBV27 with TRBJ2-5; TRBD2 matches 8 bases. The CDR3 extends over 16 amino acids. Losses at the gene ends were 6 bases for V and 1 base for J; bases not matched to a gene: 10. CDR1 and CDR2 from the germline V gene are MNHEY and SMNVEV (reference sequence). The CDR3 here is CASRRRVAGPQETQYF. In nucleotides, the CDR3 is TGTGCCAGCAGGCGGCGGGTAGCGGGACCCCAAGAGACCCAGTACTTC.

This clonotype was observed a few times. The V and J genes are TRBV11-2 and TRBJ2-7; a possible D gene is TRBD1 (5 bases). This CDR3 contains 13 residues. V shed 0 bases and J shed 6 bases, with 9 bases lying between them. CDR1 and CDR2 from the germline V gene are SGHAT and FQNNGV. The CDR3 region is CASSLEPGFEQYF. The CDR3 nucleotides read TGTGCCAGCAGCTTAGAACCAGGGTTCGAGCAGTACTTC.

The table lists this clonotype with a few counts. This sequence joins TRBV4-2 and TRBJ2-3, with 11 nucleotides matching TRBD2. CDR1 LGHNA and CDR2 YNFKEQ come from the germline V gene. The CDR3 extends over 17 amino acids. Germline trimming cut 4 bases from V and 0 bases from J; bases unmatched to any gene: 6. The CDR3 DNA sequence: TGTGCCAGCAGCCCCCTGACTAGCGGGATCAGCACAGATACGCAGTATTTT. Residues: CASSPLTSGISTDTQYF.

V and J are TRBV7-9 and TRBJ2-3; D is unresolved. Per germline, CDR1 SEHNR and CDR2 FQNEAQ (reference sequence). This CDR3 comprises 13 residues. The V end lost 5 bases, the J end lost 3 bases, and 9 bases lay between the germline ends. The CDR3 DNA reads as TGTGCCAGCAGCATTCAGCCGACAGATACGCAGTATTTT. Encoded protein: CASSIQPTDTQYF.

This clonotype was seen many times. The chain recombines TRBV28 with TRBJ2-7; 9 bases agree with TRBD2. Germline lookup yields CDR1 MDHEN and CDR2 SYDVKM. The CDR3 is 19 amino acids. V lost 3 bases and J lost 6; bases outside the gene matches: 21. The CDR3 sequence is CASSFPRLRVAGEVGEQYF. CDR3 nucleotide sequence: TGTGCCAGCAGTTTCCCCCGACTGAGGGTAGCGGGAGAAGTCGGCGAGCAGTACTTC.

The chain has TRBV7-6 and TRBJ2-7; D is unclear. Germline CDR1 SGHVS, CDR2 FNYEAQ. The CDR3 runs to 14 residues. Deletions cut 5 bases from V and 3 bases from J, with 14 bases between. CDR3 loop: CASSPSAVYYEQYF. CDR3 sequence (DNA): TGTGCCAGCAGCCCGAGCGCCGTGTACTACGAGCAGTACTTC. Full variable domain (remainder filled in from reference TRBV7-6 and TRBJ2-7): GAGVSQSPRYKVTKRGQDVALRCDPISGHVSLYWYRQALGQGPEFLTYFNYEAQQDKSGLPNDRFSAERPEGSISTLTIQRTEQRDSAMYRCASSPSAVYYEQYFGPGTRLTVT.

This clonotype was counted many times. V and J are TRBV4-1 and TRBJ2-1, with unresolved D. Germline V gives CDR1 MGHRA, CDR2 YSYEKL. Trimming stripped 0 bases from V and 0 bases from J, with 9 bases between. The CDR3 totals 16 residues. Here the CDR3 reads CASSQDWPDSYNEQFF. The CDR3 bases are TGCGCCAGCAGCCAAGATTGGCCGGACTCCTACAATGAGCAGTTCTTC.

There are a few counts of this clonotype. The rearrangement uses TRBV27 and TRBJ2-3; tentative D call: TRBD2 (5 bases). The CDR3 sequence is 15 residues long. The germline V gene encodes CDR1 MNHEY and CDR2 SMNVEV (reference sequence). V lost 3 bases and J 3 bases, leaving 13 bases between the germline ends. The CDR3 DNA is TGTGCCAGCAGTTTTTTTCCCCGGGGAACAGATACGCAGTATTTT. Its translation is CASSFFPRGTDTQYF.

This clonotype has ten or more counts. This chain uses TRBV4-2 with TRBJ2-5; 13 nucleotides agree with TRBD2. Germline CDR1 and CDR2: LGHNA and YNFKEQ. The CDR3 sequence is 15 residues long. V shed 1 base, J shed 4 bases, and the junction held 0 bases outside the gene matches. The CDR3 coding sequence is TGTGCCAGCAGCCAAGGACTAGCGGGAGGAGAGACCCAGTACTTC. It translates to CASSQGLAGGETQYF.

This clonotype showed up just a few times. The chain links TRBV19 to TRBJ2-3; unclear D gene. The length of the CDR3 is 14 residues. Per germline, CDR1 LNHDA and CDR2 SQIVND (reference sequence). V was trimmed by 8 bases and J by 6 bases, leaving 18 bases between them. CDR3 sequence: CASSERPTTDTQYF. The CDR3, as DNA: TGTGCCAGTTCGGAGCGACCCACAACGGATACGCAGTATTTT.

This clonotype has just a few counts. The chain is built from TRBV5-1 and TRBJ2-1; D remains ambiguous. V was clipped by 0 bases and J by 3 bases, with 13 bases between them. The CDR3 is made up of 16 amino acids. Germline CDR1 SGHRS, CDR2 YFSETQ. The CDR3 DNA is TGCGCCAGCAGCTTGGCGGGCGACCTCCGCTACAATGAGCAGTTCTTC. Protein sequence: CASSLAGDLRYNEQFF.

This clonotype showed up many times. V usage is TRBV28 and J usage is TRBJ2-7, with 11 bases lining up with TRBD2. The CDR3 covers 14 residues. After removal of 8 bases from V and 4 bases from J, the junction contained 7 bases not matched to a gene. Per germline, CDR1 MDHEN and CDR2 SYDVKM. Here the CDR3 DNA reads TGTGCCAGCGGATTAGCGGGAGGGACGTACGAGCAGTACTTC. It specifies CASGLAGGTYEQYF.

This clonotype was found many times. The chain joins TRBV12-3 or TRBV12-4 to TRBJ1-5; maybe TRBD1 (6 bases). CDR3 length: 15 amino acids. V shed 2 bases and J shed 0 bases, with 8 bases lying between them. Written as DNA, the CDR3 is TGTGCCAGCAGTTTATCAGGGGATAGCAATCAGCCCCAGCATTTT. Translation gives CASSLSGDSNQPQHF.

This clonotype was found a few times. CDR3 in amino acids: CASSLREEDYGYTF. The CDR3 DNA follows: TGTGCCAGCAGCTTACGGGAAGAAGACTATGGCTACACCTTC. The rearrangement uses TRBV7-8 and TRBJ1-2; D remains ambiguous. Germline CDR1 reads SGHVS; CDR2 reads FQNEAQ. V lost 2 bases, J lost 3 bases, and 10 bases lay in between. The CDR3 loop spans 14 amino acids.

This clonotype came up many times. This chain joins TRBV28 and TRBJ2-7, with TRBD2 matching over 12 bases. V gave up 2 bases and J gave up 2 bases; unmatched junction bases: 22. CDR3 length: 22 amino acids. Germline loops: CDR1 MDHEN, CDR2 SYDVKM. CDR3 protein: CASSLSPGRGVTSGRPTYEQYF. CDR3 DNA: TGTGCCAGCAGTTTAAGCCCCGGCAGGGGAGTTACTAGCGGGAGGCCGACCTACGAGCAGTACTTC.

There are a few counts of this clonotype. The rearrangement links TRBV27 to TRBJ1-1; D uncertain. The CDR3 covers 15 residues. Deletions cut 6 bases from V and 5 bases from J, with 19 bases between. Germline V gives CDR1 MNHEY, CDR2 SMNVEV (reference sequence). The CDR3 sequence: CASRPLQRLGTEAFF. CDR3 DNA: TGTGCCAGCAGACCCTTACAGAGATTGGGGACTGAAGCTTTCTTT.

V and J are TRBV10-3 and TRBJ2-6, with 8 positions matching TRBD1. The CDR3 covers 18 residues. Trimming removed 4 bases from V and 0 bases from J; junction bases left unmatched: 8. Looked up from germline, CDR1 is ENHRY and CDR2 is SYGVKD. CDR3 protein: CAISGHRDRSSGANVLTF. CDR3 bases: TGTGCCATCAGTGGCCACCGGGACAGGAGCTCTGGGGCCAACGTCCTGACTTTC.

This clonotype occurred many times. The V and J genes are TRBV12-3 or TRBV12-4 and TRBJ2-2, with D possibly matching TRBD1 (5 bases). The CDR3 covers 14 residues. V lost 3 bases and J lost 6, with 11 bases in between. CDR3 sequence (DNA): TGTGCCAGCAGTTTCGGTCAGGGTGCCGGGGAGCTGTTTTTT. Its protein is CASSFGQGAGELFF.

This clonotype was seen ten or more times. The chain uses TRBV7-9 and TRBJ1-5; perhaps TRBD1 as D (6 bases). This CDR3 is 15 amino acids long. Trimming removed 5 bases at V and 4 bases at J, with 15 bases between. Germline CDR1 reads SEHNR; CDR2 reads FQNEAQ (reference sequence). The CDR3 is CASSGPGHENQPQHF. CDR3 in DNA: TGTGCCAGCAGCGGGCCGGGACACGAGAATCAGCCCCAGCATTTT.

This clonotype was detected many times. The CDR3 region has the DNA TGTGCCAGCAGCCAAGATCGAGCAGACTACGAGCAGTACTTC. Translated: CASSQDRADYEQYF. The gene calls are TRBV4-2 and TRBJ2-7; D remains ambiguous. The V end was cut by 0 bases, the J end by 3 bases, with 9 bases between. Per germline, CDR1 LGHNA and CDR2 YNFKEQ. This CDR3 comprises 14 residues.

This clonotype was recorded many times. The V gene is TRBV5-1, the J gene TRBJ2-2; D might be TRBD1 or TRBD2, each matching 6 bases. Deletions cut 9 bases from V and 8 bases from J, with 17 bases between. The length of the CDR3 is 13 residues. Germline V gene data show CDR1 as SGHRS and CDR2 as YFSETQ. The CDR3 here is CATSRGPTGELFF. The CDR3 nucleotides read TGCGCCACCTCCCGGGGGCCAACGGGGGAGCTGTTTTTT.

This clonotype was seen a few times. The chain employs TRBV25-1 and TRBJ2-2; 12 nucleotides agree with TRBD2. Unmatched junction bases numbered 8, after V lost 4 bases and J lost 5 bases. The CDR3 runs 17 residues. CDR1 and CDR2 (germline): MGHDK, SYGVNS. The CDR3 is CASSVTSGRLGTGELFF. The CDR3 nucleotides read TGTGCCAGCAGTGTTACTAGCGGGAGGCTGGGTACCGGGGAGCTGTTTTTT. The full variable domain, its missing parts supplied by reference TRBV25-1 and TRBJ2-2, is EADIYQTPRYLVIGTGKKITLECSQTMGHDKMYWYQQDPGMELHLIHYSYGVNSTEKGDLSSESTVSRIRTEHFPLTLESARPSHTSQYLCASSVTSGRLGTGELFFGEGSRLTVL.

This clonotype has a count of ten or more. The V call is TRBV6-2 or TRBV6-3, the J call TRBJ2-1, with TRBD2 identical over 11 bases. This CDR3 spans 17 amino acids. J gave up 7 bases and V 7 bases, and 15 bases lay outside the gene matches. Germline V gives CDR1 MNHEY, CDR2 SVGEGT. The CDR3 loop is CASTLHQPGLADNEQFF. The CDR3 DNA reads TGTGCCAGCACCCTACACCAACCGGGACTAGCGGATAATGAGCAGTTCTTC.

Ten or more counts support this clonotype. The rearrangement joins TRBV7-9 to TRBJ2-1, with 10 bases fitting TRBD2. The V gene end was trimmed by 1 base and the J gene end by 8 bases; junction bases not matched to a gene: 17. Germline CDR1 reads SEHNR; CDR2 reads FQNEAQ (reference sequence). The CDR3 spans 19 residues. CDR3 sequence (DNA): TGTGCCAGCAGCTTAGGAAGTGGACTAGCGGAAGGGCCTGATTATGAGCAGTTCTTC. Its translation is CASSLGSGLAEGPDYEQFF.

The chain employs TRBV4-1 and TRBJ2-7; weak D call: TRBD1 (6 bases). Trimming took 4 bases from V and 3 from J, leaving 16 bases between them. CDR1 is MGHRA and CDR2 is YSYEKL in the germline V gene. The CDR3 contains 15 residues. The CDR3 sequence is CASSLAGTGNYEQYF. The DNA of the CDR3 is TGCGCCAGCAGCCTCGCAGGAACAGGGAACTACGAGCAGTACTTC.

In its sample, this clonotype was seen many times. The J gene is TRBJ2-1, the V gene TRBV3-1; the match to TRBD2 covers 10 bases. The V gene's germline CDR1 is LGHDT and CDR2 YNNKEL (reference sequence). Trimming removed 1 base from V and 6 bases from J; junction bases left unmatched: 6. The CDR3 is made up of 16 amino acids. The CDR3 nucleotides are TGTGCCAGCAGCCAAGGTCTAGCGGGAGTCTCCAATGAGCAGTTCTTC. It encodes CASSQGLAGVSNEQFF.

This sequence joins TRBV27 and TRBJ2-7; 11 positions match TRBD2. The CDR3 extends over 16 amino acids. Trimming cost V 5 bases and J 3 bases; bases outside gene matches: 9. Germline CDR1 MNHEY, CDR2 SMNVEV (reference sequence). The CDR3 sequence is CASSTQTSGIFYEQYF. As DNA, the CDR3 is TGTGCCAGCAGTACCCAGACTAGCGGGATCTTCTACGAGCAGTACTTC.

This clonotype was counted many times. The J gene is TRBJ1-2, the V gene TRBV7-9; 11 bases agree with TRBD1. The CDR3 sequence is 15 residues long. Germline V lookup: CDR1 SEHNR, CDR2 FQNEAQ (reference sequence). V shed 5 bases and J 7 bases; nucleotides not matched to a gene: 9. The CDR3: CASSPTDRGRGGYTF. CDR3 DNA: TGTGCCAGCAGCCCCACGGACAGGGGGCGCGGTGGCTACACCTTC.